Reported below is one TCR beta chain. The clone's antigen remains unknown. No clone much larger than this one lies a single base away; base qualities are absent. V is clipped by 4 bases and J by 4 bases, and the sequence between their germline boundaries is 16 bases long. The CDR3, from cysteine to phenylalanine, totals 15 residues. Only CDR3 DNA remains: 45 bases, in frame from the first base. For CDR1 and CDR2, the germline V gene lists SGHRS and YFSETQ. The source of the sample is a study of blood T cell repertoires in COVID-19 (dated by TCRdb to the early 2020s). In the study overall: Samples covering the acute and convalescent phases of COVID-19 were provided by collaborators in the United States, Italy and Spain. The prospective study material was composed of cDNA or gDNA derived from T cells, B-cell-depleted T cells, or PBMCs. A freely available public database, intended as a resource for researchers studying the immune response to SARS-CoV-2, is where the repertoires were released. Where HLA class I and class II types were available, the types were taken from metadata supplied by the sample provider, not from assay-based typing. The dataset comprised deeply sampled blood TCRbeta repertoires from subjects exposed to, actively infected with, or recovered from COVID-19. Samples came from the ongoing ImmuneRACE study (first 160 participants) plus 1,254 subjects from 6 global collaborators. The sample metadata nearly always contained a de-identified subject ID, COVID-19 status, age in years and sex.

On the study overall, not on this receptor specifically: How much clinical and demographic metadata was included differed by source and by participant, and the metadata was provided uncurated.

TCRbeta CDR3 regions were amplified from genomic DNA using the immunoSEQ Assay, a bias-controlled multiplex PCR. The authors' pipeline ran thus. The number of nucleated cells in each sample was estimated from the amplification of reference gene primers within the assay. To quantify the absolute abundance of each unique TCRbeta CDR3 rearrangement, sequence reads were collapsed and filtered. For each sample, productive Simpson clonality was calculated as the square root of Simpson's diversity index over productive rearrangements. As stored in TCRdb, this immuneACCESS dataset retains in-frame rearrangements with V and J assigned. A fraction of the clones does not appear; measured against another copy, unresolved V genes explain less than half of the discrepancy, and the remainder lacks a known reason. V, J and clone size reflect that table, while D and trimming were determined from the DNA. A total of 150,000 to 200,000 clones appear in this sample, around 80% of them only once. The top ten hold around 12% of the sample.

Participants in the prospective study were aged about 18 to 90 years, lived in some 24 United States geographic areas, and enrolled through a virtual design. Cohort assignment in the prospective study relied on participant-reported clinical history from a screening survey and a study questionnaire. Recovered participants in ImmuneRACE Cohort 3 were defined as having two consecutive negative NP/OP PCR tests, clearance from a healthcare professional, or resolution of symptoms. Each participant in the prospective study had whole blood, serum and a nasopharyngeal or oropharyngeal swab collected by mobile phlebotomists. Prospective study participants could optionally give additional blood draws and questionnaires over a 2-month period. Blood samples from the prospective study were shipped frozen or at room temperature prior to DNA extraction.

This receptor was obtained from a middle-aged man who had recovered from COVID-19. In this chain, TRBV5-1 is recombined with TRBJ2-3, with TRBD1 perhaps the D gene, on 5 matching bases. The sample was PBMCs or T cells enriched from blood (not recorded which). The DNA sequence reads TGCGCCAGCAGCCCGCAGGGAATTAAGGCAGATACGCAGTATTTT. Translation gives CASSPQGIKADTQYF.